Described below is a single T cell receptor beta chain sequence and its context. Its antigen is still unknown. TCRdb's table, derived via immunoSEQ multiplex PCR, lists solely in-frame clones and lacks some. Among 9,500 to 12,000 clones listed, 70% to 80% were seen once. The CDR3 spans 15 residues. Germline loops: CDR1 LNHDA, CDR2 SQIVND (reference sequence). V lost 5 bases, J lost 0 bases, and 8 bases lay in between. This sample is drawn from a study of early stage breast cancer tumors. At the level of the study: Seven or eight ER+/PR+/HER2- tumors were invasive ductal; four were invasive lobular. Study-wide findings and caveats: Most shared enriched TCRB sequences were commonly generated ones. Functional markers like CD4, CD8 and FOXP3 were missed in bulk sequencing. Tumor and normal breast were distinguished via blood comparison in most of the 16 patients.

The chain employs TRBV19 and TRBJ2-6; D call uncertain. Input material: breast tumor tissue. The clonotype originates from a person aged 65 to 79 with breast cancer. CDR3 bases: TGTGCCAGTAGTTTAACCGGCTCTGGGGCCAACGTCCTGACTTTC. It codes for CASSLTGSGANVLTF.